A single sample gave rise to the 30 T cell receptor beta chains below, sequenced in a study of T-cell memory formation after mild COVID-19. One entry per CDR3 protein results from TCRdb running MiXCR on the 5' RACE reads. This table holds around 53,000 distinct CDR3 sequences, over 9% found once. The sequencing sample was made of PBMCs or a T cell subset sorted from them (not recorded which). The receptors originated from a man aged 18 to 30 who had mild COVID-19 (a few samples of this study predate the infection). Cell type and time point are not known.

This clonotype was counted at least ten times. V and J are TRBV20-1 and TRBJ2-3, with D possibly being TRBD1 or TRBD2 (5 bases each). The CDR3 sequence is 15 residues long. Trimming took off 5 bases at V and 3 bases at J, with 18 bases between the two ends. CDR1 and CDR2 (germline): DFQATT, SNEGSKA (reference sequence). CDR3 sequence: CSARPRGSWTDTQYF. CDR3 bases: TGCAGTGCTCGCCCCCGGGGCAGCTGGACAGATACGCAGTATTTT.

The chain recombines TRBV7-2 with TRBJ2-1; a possible D gene is TRBD1 (5 bases). V was clipped by 4 bases and J by 0 bases, with 13 bases between them. Germline V lookup: CDR1 SGHTA, CDR2 FQGNSA. This CDR3 is built from 16 residues. The CDR3 spells CASSSSQGYSYNEQFF. CDR3 bases: TGTGCCAGCAGCTCCTCGCAGGGCTACTCCTACAATGAGCAGTTCTTC. Based on the CDR3 plus reference TRBV7-2 and TRBJ2-1, the full variable domain is GAGVSQSPSNKVTEKGKDVELRCDPISGHTALYWYRQSLGQGLEFLIYFQGNSAPDKSGLPSDRFSAERTGGSVSTLTIQRTQQEDSAVYLCASSSSQGYSYNEQFFGPGTRLTVL.

Only a few counts were recorded for this clonotype. The V gene is TRBV5-1, the J gene TRBJ2-7; D is possibly TRBD1 or TRBD2 (5 bases each). Germline lookup yields CDR1 SGHRS and CDR2 YFSETQ. The germline V and J ends were trimmed by 0 bases and 2 bases, with 12 bases remaining between them. This CDR3 is 15 amino acids long. The CDR3 sequence: CASSLDGTPTYEQYV. In DNA form, the CDR3 reads TGCGCCAGCAGCTTGGACGGGACCCCCACCTACGAGCAGTACGTC.

This clonotype was recorded a few times. Here the CDR3 DNA reads TGTGCCAGCAGCTCGAGCGGGGGGGCCACCGGGGAGCTGTTTTTT. Translation gives CASSSSGGATGELFF. The chain carries TRBV5-4 and TRBJ2-2; 10 nucleotides line up with TRBD2. The CDR3 is 15 amino acids. V was clipped by 3 bases and J by 4 bases; unmatched bases: 3. Germline CDR1 and CDR2: SGHNT and YYREEE (reference sequence).

This clonotype was counted many times. The chain is built from TRBV9 and TRBJ2-3; 8 bases are shared with TRBD2. The germline V gene encodes CDR1 SGDLS and CDR2 YYNGEE. There are 14 residues in the CDR3. With 9 bases clipped from V and 2 bases from J, the junction kept 8 bases outside the gene matches. In nucleotides, the CDR3 is TGTGCCATCAGGGGCGGGGGGTCCACAGATACGCAGTATTTT. This gives the protein CAIRGGGSTDTQYF.

The gene calls are TRBV20-1 and TRBJ2-7; no clear D gene. The V gene lost 3 bases and the J gene lost 0 bases, with 12 bases spanning the gap. Germline V gene sequence: CDR1 DFQATT, CDR2 SNEGSKA (reference sequence). The CDR3 is made up of 14 amino acids. In nucleotides, the CDR3 is TGCAGTGCTAGGAGAGGTCGAAGCTCCTACGAGCAGTACGTC. Encoded protein: CSARRGRSSYEQYV.

This clonotype came up a few times. V usage is TRBV6-5 and J usage is TRBJ2-3, with D perhaps being TRBD1 or TRBD2 (7 bases each). This CDR3 spans 13 amino acids. Germline lookup yields CDR1 MNHEY and CDR2 SVGAGI. Trimming removed 9 bases at V and 6 bases at J, with 16 bases between. The CDR3 nucleotides read TGTGCCAGTAAGACAGGGAGGGTGGATACGCAGTATTTT. The encoded protein is CASKTGRVDTQYF.

On this clonotype itself: One end of the junction fails to match germline, which may point to a read error. This sequence joins TRBV28 and TRBJ1-1; 11 nucleotides line up with TRBD1. This CDR3 is built from 17 residues. From germline, CDR1 is MDHEN and CDR2 SYDVKM. The CDR3 loop is CASSLWGQGELATKAFF. CDR3 bases: TGTGCCAGCAGTTTATGGGGACAGGGGGAACTGGCCACTAAAGCTTTCTTT.

The sample holds one count of this clonotype. The gene calls are TRBV18 and TRBJ2-3; 11 positions agree with TRBD2. J gave up 2 bases and V 3 bases, and 4 bases lay outside the gene matches. This CDR3 has 16 residues. Germline V gene lookup returns CDR1 KGHSH and CDR2 LQKENI. The CDR3 bases are TGTGCCAGCTCACCTAGACTAGCGGGGAACACAGATACGCAGTATTTT. This encodes CASSPRLAGNTDTQYF.

This clonotype was seen ten or more times. The V and J genes are TRBV9 and TRBJ2-7; D unresolved. In germline, CDR1 is SGDLS, CDR2 YYNGEE. CDR3 length equals 14 residues. V lost 4 bases and J lost 0, with 11 bases in between. In DNA form, the CDR3 reads TGTGCCAGCAGCCCCCCATCACGCTCCTACGAGCAGTACTTC. Its translation: CASSPPSRSYEQYF.

This clonotype was observed at least ten times. The chain joins TRBV18 to TRBJ2-3; D not resolved. From germline, CDR1 is KGHSH and CDR2 LQKENI. Trimming took 2 bases from V and 4 from J, leaving 1 base between them. The CDR3 runs to 11 residues. CDR3 sequence reads: CASSPADTQYF. The CDR3 DNA reads as TGTGCCAGCTCACCAGCAGATACGCAGTATTTT.

The chain carries TRBV3-1 and TRBJ2-1; D unresolved. V was cut by 2 bases and J by 9 bases, with 14 bases left in between. CDR1 is LGHDT and CDR2 is YNNKEL in the germline V gene (reference sequence). The CDR3 runs to 14 residues. CDR3 in amino acids: CASSQSGLTVEQFF. As DNA, the CDR3 is TGTGCCAGCAGCCAATCTGGCCTAACAGTTGAGCAGTTCTTC.

This sequence joins TRBV6-5 and TRBJ1-1; D perhaps matches TRBD1 (5 bases). Trimming cost V 2 bases and J 5 bases, with 9 bases left between them. From germline, CDR1 is MNHEY and CDR2 SVGAGI. The CDR3 sequence is 13 residues long. The CDR3 loop is CASSYRGNTEAFF. CDR3 coding DNA: TGTGCCAGCAGTTACAGGGGTAATACTGAAGCTTTCTTT.

V is TRBV11-2 and J is TRBJ1-4, with a weak D call TRBD1 (6 bases). V lost 5 bases and J 8 bases, leaving 12 bases between the germline ends. The CDR3 is made up of 13 amino acids. Germline V gene data show CDR1 as SGHAT and CDR2 as FQNNGV. The CDR3 DNA reads as TGTGCCAGCAGCGCACAGGGAGGGGAAAAACTGTTTTTT. Amino acid sequence: CASSAQGGEKLFF. Variable domain in full (rest from reference TRBV11-2 and TRBJ1-4): EAGVAQSPRYKIIEKRQSVAFWCNPISGHATLYWYQQILGQGPKLLIQFQNNGVVDDSQLPKDRFSAERLKGVDSTLKIQPAKLEDSAVYLCASSAQGGEKLFFGSGTQLSVL.

The sample holds many counts of this clonotype. The chain uses TRBV7-3 and TRBJ2-1; no reliable D call. V was clipped by 4 bases and J by 6 bases, with 16 bases between them. Germline loops: CDR1 SGHTA, CDR2 FQGTGA. There are 15 residues in the CDR3. The CDR3, as DNA: TGTGCCAGCAGCTACTTCCCATCAGCCGGCAATGAGCAGTTCTTC. It codes for CASSYFPSAGNEQFF.

This clonotype was detected only a few times. The chain links TRBV10-3 to TRBJ2-5, with TRBD2 identical over 9 bases. This CDR3 is 15 amino acids long. V lost 3 bases and J lost 5; bases outside the gene matches: 7. Germline CDR1 and CDR2: ENHRY and SYGVKD. CDR3 loop: CAISEGGGARETQYF. Here the CDR3 DNA reads TGTGCCATCAGTGAAGGCGGGGGGGCCCGTGAGACCCAGTACTTC.

In its sample, this clonotype was seen many times. The CDR3 DNA sequence: TGTGCCAGCAGCCAAGACCCTTCTCTCCTAGCGGGGGGTTTGAATGAGCAGTTCTTC. Encoded protein: CASSQDPSLLAGGLNEQFF. V is TRBV4-2 and J is TRBJ2-1, with TRBD2 matching 11 bases. Germline assignment: CDR1 LGHNA and CDR2 YNFKEQ. With 0 bases clipped from V and 7 bases from J, the junction kept 14 bases outside the gene matches. The CDR3 totals 19 residues.

In its sample, this clonotype was seen many times. The chain uses TRBV2 and TRBJ2-3; TRBD1 agrees at 10 bases. V lost 6 bases, J lost 6 bases, and 9 bases stayed unmatched. This CDR3 has 15 amino acids. Germline CDR1 reads SNHLY; CDR2 reads FYNNEI. CDR3 amino acids: CASRGDRGSGDTQYF. Here the CDR3 DNA reads TGTGCCAGCAGGGGGGACAGGGGATCCGGGGATACGCAGTATTTT.

CDR3 nucleotides: TGTGCCAGCAGCTGGAGGGGAGGGAATGGCTACACCTTC. Amino acid sequence: CASSWRGGNGYTF. V usage is TRBV11-2 and J usage is TRBJ1-2; possibly TRBD1 for D (5 bases). V was clipped by 4 bases and J by 6 bases, with 12 bases between them. Germline CDR1 is SGHAT and CDR2 is FQNNGV. The CDR3 is made up of 13 amino acids.

The chain carries TRBV27 and TRBJ2-5; the D gene is possibly TRBD1 (6 bases). CDR1 and CDR2 from the germline V gene are MNHEY and SMNVEV (reference sequence). V was trimmed by 3 bases and J by 4 bases, leaving 12 bases between them. This CDR3 comprises 14 residues. This CDR3 is CASSLGWGRETQYF. As DNA, the CDR3 is TGTGCCAGCAGTTTGGGATGGGGGCGAGAGACCCAGTACTTC.

This clonotype was detected many times. The chain combines TRBV7-8 with TRBJ2-2; TRBD2 matches at 12 bases. Trimming at V came to 5 bases and at J to 6 bases, leaving 7 bases not matched to a gene. The germline V gene has CDR1 SGHVS and CDR2 FQNEAQ. The CDR3 totals 16 residues. The DNA for the CDR3 is TGTGCCAGCAGCCAACTAGCGGGGGGTTCCTCCGGGGAGCTGTTTTTT. It is translated as CASSQLAGGSSGELFF.

There are a few counts of this clonotype. The chain carries TRBV12-3 or TRBV12-4 and TRBJ2-2; D is possibly TRBD1 (7 bases). The CDR3 length is 15 residues. V was trimmed by 5 bases and J by 3 bases, leaving 13 bases between them. DNA for the CDR3: TGTGCCAGCAGTCAGGGGGACTTGTACACCGGGGAGCTGTTTTTT. Amino acid sequence: CASSQGDLYTGELFF.

This clonotype was counted many times. J is TRBJ2-5 and V is TRBV7-3; D unresolved. V gave up 5 bases and J gave up 5 bases, with 12 bases separating them. This CDR3 comprises 13 residues. Germline V gene lookup returns CDR1 SGHTA and CDR2 FQGTGA. CDR3 DNA: TGTGCCAGCAGCCCTAGGCCCGGGGAGACCCAGTACTTC. It translates to CASSPRPGETQYF.

This clonotype was seen more than once but under ten times. The rearrangement uses TRBV12-3 or TRBV12-4 and TRBJ1-6; TRBD1 is a possible D gene (5 bases). This CDR3 region has 15 residues. The V gene lost 5 bases and the J gene lost 1 base, with 9 bases spanning the gap. The CDR3 sequence is CASSPQGSYNSPLHF. CDR3 DNA sequence: TGTGCCAGCAGTCCCCAGGGATCCTATAATTCACCCCTCCACTTT.

This clonotype was detected a few times. CDR3 loop: CASSIPGAQETQYF. CDR3 nucleotides: TGTGCCAGCAGCATCCCCGGGGCGCAAGAGACCCAGTACTTC. This chain connects TRBV7-2 to TRBJ2-5; TRBD1 or TRBD2 may be the D gene (5 bases each). Germline V gene lookup returns CDR1 SGHTA and CDR2 FQGNSA. V was pared by 5 bases and J by 2 bases, with 12 bases between. There are 14 residues in the CDR3.

This clonotype has more than one count but fewer than ten. The rearrangement links TRBV9 to TRBJ2-4; D is perhaps TRBD2 (5 bases). Trimming removed 3 bases from V and 0 bases from J, with 13 bases in between. The CDR3 extends over 16 amino acids. Looked up from germline, CDR1 is SGDLS and CDR2 is YYNGEE. The DNA of the CDR3 is TGTGCCAGCAGCGCCCGAATCGGACTAGCCAAAAACATTCAGTACTTC. Its protein product is CASSARIGLAKNIQYF.

This clonotype was counted between two and nine times. The DNA of the CDR3 is TGTGCCAGCCGATCCGGGACAGGGGGGGATACGCAGTATTTT. Translated, it gives CASRSGTGGDTQYF. V usage is TRBV5-6 and J usage is TRBJ2-3; 11 nucleotides agree with TRBD1. This CDR3 comprises 14 residues. Germline CDR1 and CDR2: SGHDT and YYEEEE. V was clipped by 7 bases and J by 6 bases; unmatched bases: 7.

The chain joins TRBV20-1 to TRBJ1-5, with D uncertain. This CDR3 is built from 13 residues. The ends were cut back, 2 bases at V and 5 bases at J, with 10 bases in the middle. Germline V lookup: CDR1 DFQATT, CDR2 SNEGSKA (reference sequence). This CDR3 is CSARFQPDQPQHF. The CDR3 nucleotides read TGCAGTGCTAGATTTCAGCCAGATCAGCCCCAGCATTTT.

V and J are TRBV7-2 and TRBJ2-5, with D unclear. CDR1 and CDR2 from the germline V gene are SGHTA and FQGNSA. This CDR3 contains 13 residues. V lost 4 bases and J lost 7, with 13 bases in between. This CDR3 reads CASSYREKGTQYF. DNA for the CDR3: TGTGCCAGCAGCTACCGAGAGAAAGGGACCCAGTACTTC.

In this sample, this clonotype turned up many times. This chain links TRBV4-1 with TRBJ2-7, with D perhaps assigned TRBD1 or TRBD2 (5 bases each). This CDR3 is built from 16 residues. The germline V gene has CDR1 MGHRA and CDR2 YSYEKL. Trimming removed 4 bases at V and 1 base at J, with 17 bases between. CDR3 sequence: CASSPGPSEGSYEQYV. The CDR3, as DNA: TGCGCCAGCAGCCCGGGGCCCTCAGAAGGATCCTACGAGCAGTACGTC.